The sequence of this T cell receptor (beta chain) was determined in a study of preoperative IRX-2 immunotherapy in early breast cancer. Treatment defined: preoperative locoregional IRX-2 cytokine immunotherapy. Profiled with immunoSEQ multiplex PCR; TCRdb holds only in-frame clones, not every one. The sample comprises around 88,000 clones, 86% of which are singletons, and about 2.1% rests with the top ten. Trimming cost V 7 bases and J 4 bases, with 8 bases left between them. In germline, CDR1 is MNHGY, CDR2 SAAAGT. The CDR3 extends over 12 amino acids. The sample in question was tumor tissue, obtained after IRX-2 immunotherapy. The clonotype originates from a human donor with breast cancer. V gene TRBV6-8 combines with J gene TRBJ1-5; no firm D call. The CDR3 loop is CASTTNNQPQHF. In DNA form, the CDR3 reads TGTGCCAGCACCACAAATAATCAGCCCCAGCATTTT.